The sequence of this TCR beta chain was determined in a study of cytotoxic CD8 clonotypes in ibrutinib-treated CLL (dated by TCRdb to 2020 to 2023). With respect to the entire study: The cohort was composed of about a dozen relapsed/refractory and around 15 treatment-naive patients; IGHV unmutated status was identified in fewer than 18 patients. Partial responses were observed in some 24 patients and complete responses in 2; after a median follow-up of around 68 months, remission was maintained in roughly 15 patients and progression was observed in some 12. Response samples were obtained after a median of 12 months of treatment, with a range of about 6 to 36 months. Samples averaged about 260,000 productive templates and just under 95,000 productive rearrangements. Longitudinal samples were available for about 30% of the roughly 90 trial participants. Cryopreserved peripheral blood mononuclear cells were obtained prior to treatment, at the time of response, and at either disease progression or sustained remission. Summary of the overall study and its limitations: Lymph node repertoires were not examined, and the timing of sampling was not matched between patients in sustained remission and those whose disease progressed. Public clonotypes were rare and either shrank or stayed stable during treatment, and the rise in clonality at ibrutinib response reflected expansion of private clonotypes. Clonality increased at ibrutinib response, stayed stable in sustained remission, and fell back toward baseline at progression. At baseline, clonality was higher than in age-matched healthy donors and showed a strong correlation with circulating CD8+ T-cell counts.

A MiSeq instrument was used for deep resolution sequencing, which targeted depths ranging from 1 in 1 million up to 1 in 200,000 T cells, with coverage averaging 10x for each clonotype. The immunoSEQ hsTCRB Kit was used to generate the TCR beta libraries. Processing in the source paper ran as follows. Data were analyzed with ImmunoSEQ Data Assistant and ImmunoSEQ Analyzer, with V, D and J genes assigned per IMGT definitions. Clonality, which ranges from 0 to 1, was calculated by subtracting the normalized Shannon entropy of productive rearrangement frequencies from one. Only overrepresented clonotypes making up at least 0.05% of each patient's repertoire were included in the public clonotype analysis. Roughly 13 repertoires from age-matched healthy donors, obtained from immuneACCESS, served as clonality controls. The table was pulled from immuneACCESS by TCRdb, which kept in-frame rearrangements only. Such tables lose some clones; where checked, under half of the loss comes from unresolved V genes, and the rest has no known cause. D and trimming were read from the DNA, whereas the V and J calls and clone size are those reported in that table. For this sample the table gives some 300,000 clones, of which more than 65% were detected only once. The ten largest clones represent more than 6% of the sample.

Approximately 2 micrograms of genomic DNA were extracted from cryopreserved PBMCs for TCR beta library preparation. Longitudinal blood samples from CLL patients receiving ibrutinib monotherapy were subjected to high-throughput TCR beta sequencing. The patients took part in an open-label, single-center phase 2 trial of ibrutinib monotherapy. The germline V gene gives CDR1 as MNHEY and CDR2 as SVGAGI. The CDR3 starts with the cysteine, ends with the phenylalanine, and has 14 residues. Just the 42-base CDR3 DNA is kept, in frame starting at base 1. A word on this clone: It has no known antigen specificity. The junction differs from germline at one of its ends, possibly a read error.

This sequence originates from a human donor with chronic lymphocytic leukemia. The specimen was PBMCs, collected before ibrutinib treatment. The rearranged chain carries TRBV6-5 and TRBJ1-5; no D gene can be assigned with confidence. The CDR3 in this case is CASSYSLGNQPQHF. The nucleotide sequence reads as follows: TGTGCCAGCAGCTACTCCTTGGGCAATCAGCCCCAGCATTTT.